This is a list of T cell receptor beta chains from one sample in a study of T cell responses to AZD1222 COVID-19 vaccine. Measured with immunoSEQ multiplex PCR; TCRdb has only the in-frame clones, and not every one. The data hold under 150,000 clones, with 85% to 95% observed a single time. Sequencing used peripheral blood, obtained on day 0 of AZD1222 vaccination. The source of these receptors is an adult in good health. Both conserved end residues are part of each CDR3. The D gene is left open where the match is weak.

j_gene | len | d_gene | v_gene | CDR3aa
TRBJ1-2 | 15 | NA | TRBV7-9 | CASSFEGAKNYGYTF
TRBJ1-1 | 16 | NA | TRBV11-2 | CASSLFGVLMNTEAFF
TRBJ1-5 | 16 | NA | TRBV28 | CASTSYSRDRMGPQHF
TRBJ1-5 | 16 | TRBD1 | TRBV18 | CASSPDRGMIGQPQHF
TRBJ2-1 | 17 | TRBD2 | TRBV7-8 | CASSLWAQREHYNEQFF
TRBJ2-3 | 14 | TRBD1 | TRBV2 | CASTLDRGADTQYF
TRBJ2-1 | 13 | TRBD1 | TRBV9 | CASSGTGSNEQFF
TRBJ2-5 | 16 | TRBD1 | TRBV5-6 | CASSRGTGVIQETQYF
TRBJ1-4 | 14 | NA | TRBV6-2/TRBV6-3 | CASSFGIFNEKLFF
TRBJ1-4 | 15 | NA | TRBV4-3 | CASSRGGTLNEKLFF
TRBJ2-1 | 15 | TRBD1 | TRBV19 | CASSRSRGSVNEQFF
TRBJ2-7 | 15 | NA | TRBV7-8 | CASSLEAQGTYEQYF
TRBJ1-1 | 12 | NA | TRBV7-9 | CASSPDVSEAFF
TRBJ1-6 | 12 | NA | TRBV5-8 | CASSLATSALHF
TRBJ1-3 | 13 | NA | TRBV30 | CAWRWTAGNTIYF
TRBJ2-7 | 16 | NA | TRBV30 | CAWSVSFGTGVYEQYF
TRBJ2-5 | 15 | NA | TRBV11-2 | CASSPGARESQTQYF
TRBJ1-5 | 16 | TRBD1 | TRBV9 | CASSPSGQGPNQPQHF
TRBJ2-7 | 13 | TRBD2 | TRBV30 | CAWKAGGYYEQYF
TRBJ1-2 | 19 | NA | TRBV19 | CASSTRQRVGQGAHYGYTF
TRBJ2-7 | 15 | NA | TRBV29-1 | CSVEGKAGGDYEQYF
TRBJ1-1 | 13 | NA | TRBV6-2/TRBV6-3 | CASSYYANTEAFF
TRBJ2-5 | 16 | TRBD1 | TRBV2 | CASRGPGTGNEETQYF
TRBJ2-7 | 15 | TRBD1 | TRBV4-3 | CASSQEWQGDYEQYF
TRBJ2-7 | 14 | TRBD1 | TRBV10-3 | CAIRSGTGVYEQYF
TRBJ1-2 | 12 | NA | TRBV7-9 | CASSLGVRGYTF
TRBJ2-7 | 16 | NA | TRBV3-1/TRBV3-2 | CASSQGPPGASYEQYF
TRBJ1-1 | 15 | NA | TRBV10-3 | CAISEEQGGYTEAFF
TRBJ1-1 | 16 | TRBD1 | TRBV19 | CASSIGTGIVVTEAFF
TRBJ1-6 | 15 | NA | TRBV7-3 | CASSLTAGEASPLHF
TRBJ2-2 | 15 | NA | TRBV7-2 | CASSLRGENTGELFF
TRBJ1-1 | 11 | NA | TRBV30 | CAWSVGVTAFF
TRBJ2-1 | 15 | NA | TRBV19 | CASSPTASSYNEQFF
TRBJ1-1 | 15 | TRBD1 | TRBV4-1 | CASSRTGAQGLEAFF
TRBJ2-7 | 12 | NA | TRBV5-8 | CASSLGFYEQYF
TRBJ1-4 | 16 | TRBD1 | TRBV6-6 | CASSYSQGGFQEKLFF
TRBJ1-5 | 15 | TRBD1 | TRBV19 | CASSLLDRGDQPQHF
TRBJ1-2 | 15 | NA | TRBV13 | CASSSPRDTKNGYTF
TRBJ1-2 | 11 | TRBD1 | TRBV6-2/TRBV6-3 | CASSFQGVYTF
TRBJ2-7 | 14 | NA | TRBV19 | CASKLGRGSYEQYF
TRBJ1-5 | 13 | TRBD1 | TRBV30 | CAWSKGANQPQHF
TRBJ1-2 | 15 | TRBD1 | TRBV7-9 | CASSLAGTGAYGYTF
TRBJ2-7 | 17 | TRBD2 | TRBV15 | CATSRDPGLAYSYEQYF
TRBJ1-2 | 15 | NA | TRBV9 | CASSVEVHSNYGYTF
TRBJ2-1 | 14 | TRBD1 | TRBV10-3 | CAISKGTGRDEQFF
TRBJ2-1 | 13 | NA | TRBV7-9 | CASSLNREYEQFF
TRBJ2-7 | 15 | TRBD2 | TRBV7-2 | CASSLRAGSSYEQYF
TRBJ2-2 | 17 | TRBD2 | TRBV11-2 | CASSLVGSGADTGELFF
TRBJ1-6 | 15 | NA | TRBV9 | CASSVDPAYYSPLHF
TRBJ2-3 | 12 | NA | TRBV5-1 | CASSFNTDTQYF
TRBJ2-3 | 17 | TRBD2 | TRBV7-9 | CASSSSLSGGPSDTQYF
TRBJ2-1 | 15 | NA | TRBV7-6 | CASSLAPTGSREQFF
TRBJ1-5 | 14 | NA | TRBV10-3 | CAISVDNSNQPQHF
TRBJ2-7 | 15 | TRBD2 | TRBV18 | CASSPSAGERDEQYF
TRBJ1-5 | 13 | NA | TRBV6-5 | CASSGQYNQPQHF